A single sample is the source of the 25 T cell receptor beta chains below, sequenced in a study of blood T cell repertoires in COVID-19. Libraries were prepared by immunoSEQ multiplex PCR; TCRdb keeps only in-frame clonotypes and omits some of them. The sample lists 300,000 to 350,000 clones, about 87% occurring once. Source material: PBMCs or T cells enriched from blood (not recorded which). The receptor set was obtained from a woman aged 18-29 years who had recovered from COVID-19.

CDR3 nucleotide sequence: TGTGCCAGCAGCGCAAACCTACTATCAGGGGGCCTATTGAACACTGAAGCTTTCTTT. This encodes CASSANLLSGGLLNTEAFF. This chain joins TRBV13 and TRBJ1-1, with 8 bases matching TRBD1. The CDR3 covers 19 residues. Trimming cost V 5 bases and J 0 bases; bases outside gene matches: 17. Germline CDR1 PRHDT, CDR2 FYEKMQ (reference sequence).

The CDR3 protein is CASSYSGVAKNIQYF. The CDR3 DNA follows: TGTGCCAGCAGTTACTCAGGAGTAGCCAAAAACATTCAGTACTTC. This chain uses TRBV6-2 or TRBV6-3 with TRBJ2-4; D is unclear. Germline-derived CDR1 and CDR2 are MNHEY and SVGEGT. The CDR3 is 15 amino acids. Trimming left V 0 bases short and J 0 bases short, with 6 bases between.

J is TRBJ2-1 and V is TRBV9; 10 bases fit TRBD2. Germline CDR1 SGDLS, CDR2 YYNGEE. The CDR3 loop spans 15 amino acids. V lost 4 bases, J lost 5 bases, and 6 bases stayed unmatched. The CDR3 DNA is TGTGCCAGCAGCCTAACTAGCGGGAACCACAATGAGCAGTTCTTC. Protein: CASSLTSGNHNEQFF. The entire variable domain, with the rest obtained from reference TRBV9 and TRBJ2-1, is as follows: DSGVTQTPKHLITATGQRVTLRCSPRSGDLSVYWYQQSLDQGLQFLIQYYNGEERAKGNILERFSAQQFPDLHSELNLSSLELGDSALYFCASSLTSGNHNEQFFGPGTRLTVL.

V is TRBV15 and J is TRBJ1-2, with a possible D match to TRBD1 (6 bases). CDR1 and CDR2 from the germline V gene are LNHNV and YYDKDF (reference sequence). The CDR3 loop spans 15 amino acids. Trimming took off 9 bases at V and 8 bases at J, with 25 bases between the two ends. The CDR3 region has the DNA TGTGCCACAAGAATTGGGACACTTCAGTCAAGGGGCTACACCTTC. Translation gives CATRIGTLQSRGYTF.

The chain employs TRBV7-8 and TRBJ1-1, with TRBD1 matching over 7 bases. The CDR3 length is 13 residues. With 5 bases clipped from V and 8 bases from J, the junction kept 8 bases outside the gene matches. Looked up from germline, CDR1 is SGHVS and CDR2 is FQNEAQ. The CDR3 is CASSDPGTAEAFF. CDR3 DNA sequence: TGTGCCAGCAGCGATCCCGGGACAGCCGAAGCTTTCTTT. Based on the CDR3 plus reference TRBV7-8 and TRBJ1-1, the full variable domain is GAGVSQSPRYKVAKRGQDVALRCDPISGHVSLFWYQQALGQGPEFLTYFQNEAQLDKSGLPSDRFFAERPEGSVSTLKIQRTQQEDSAVYLCASSDPGTAEAFFGQGTRLTVV.

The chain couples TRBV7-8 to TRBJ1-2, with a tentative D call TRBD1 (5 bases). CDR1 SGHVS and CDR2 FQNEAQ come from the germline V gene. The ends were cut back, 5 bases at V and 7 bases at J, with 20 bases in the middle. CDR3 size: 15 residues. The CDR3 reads CASSAKTDTMVGYTF. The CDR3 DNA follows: TGTGCCAGCAGCGCCAAGACAGATACTATGGTTGGCTACACCTTC.

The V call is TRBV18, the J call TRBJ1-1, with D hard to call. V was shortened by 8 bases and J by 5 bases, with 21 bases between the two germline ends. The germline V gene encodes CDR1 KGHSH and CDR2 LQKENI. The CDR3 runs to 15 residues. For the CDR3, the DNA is TGTGCCAGCCTAGTTGCCCCACACGGCGGAACTGAAGCTTTCTTT. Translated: CASLVAPHGGTEAFF.

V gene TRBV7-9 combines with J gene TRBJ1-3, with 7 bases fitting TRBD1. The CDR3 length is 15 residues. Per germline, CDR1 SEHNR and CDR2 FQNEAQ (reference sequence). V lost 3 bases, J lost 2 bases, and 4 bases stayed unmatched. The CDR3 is CASSFRDSTGNTIYF. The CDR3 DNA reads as TGTGCCAGCAGCTTCCGGGACAGCACTGGAAACACCATATATTTT.

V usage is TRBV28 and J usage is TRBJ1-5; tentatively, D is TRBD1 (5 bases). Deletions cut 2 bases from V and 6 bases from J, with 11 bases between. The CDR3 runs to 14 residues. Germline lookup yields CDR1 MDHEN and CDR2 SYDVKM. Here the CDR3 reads CASSLTEGSQPQHF. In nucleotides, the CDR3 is TGTGCCAGCAGTTTAACGGAGGGGAGTCAGCCCCAGCATTTT.

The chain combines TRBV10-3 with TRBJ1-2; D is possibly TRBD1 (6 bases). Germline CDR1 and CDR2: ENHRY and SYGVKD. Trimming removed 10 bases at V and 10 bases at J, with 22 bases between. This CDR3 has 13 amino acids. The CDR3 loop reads CATRQEGRNVYTF. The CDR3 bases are TGTGCCACGCGACAGGAAGGGCGAAATGTCTACACCTTC.

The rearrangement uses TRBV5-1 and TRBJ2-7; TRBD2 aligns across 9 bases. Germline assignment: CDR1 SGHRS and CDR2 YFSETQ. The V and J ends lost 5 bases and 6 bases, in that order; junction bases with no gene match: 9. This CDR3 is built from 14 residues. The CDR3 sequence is CASSIAGAAVEQYF. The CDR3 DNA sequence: TGCGCCAGCAGTATAGCGGGAGCCGCTGTCGAGCAGTACTTC.

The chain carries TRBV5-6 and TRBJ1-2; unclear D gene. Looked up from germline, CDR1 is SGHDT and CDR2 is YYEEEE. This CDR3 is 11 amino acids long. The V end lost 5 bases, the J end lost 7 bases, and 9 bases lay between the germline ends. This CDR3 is CASSWAGGYTF. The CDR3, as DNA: TGTGCCAGCAGTTGGGCGGGTGGCTACACCTTC.

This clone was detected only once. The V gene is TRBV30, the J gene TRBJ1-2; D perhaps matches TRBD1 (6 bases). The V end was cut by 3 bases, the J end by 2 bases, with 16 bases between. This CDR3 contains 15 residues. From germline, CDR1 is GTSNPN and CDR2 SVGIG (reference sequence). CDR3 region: CAWRAKGTLNYGYTF. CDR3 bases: TGTGCCTGGAGAGCGAAAGGGACACTCAACTATGGCTACACCTTC.

The CDR3 DNA sequence: TGTGCCAGCGGACCAGGGGGGACAGATACGCAGTATTTT. As protein: CASGPGGTDTQYF. The chain couples TRBV9 to TRBJ2-3; tentatively, D is TRBD1 (7 bases). This CDR3 comprises 13 residues. Trimming took 7 bases from V and 3 from J, leaving 12 bases between them. Germline V CDR1 and CDR2: SGDLS, YYNGEE.

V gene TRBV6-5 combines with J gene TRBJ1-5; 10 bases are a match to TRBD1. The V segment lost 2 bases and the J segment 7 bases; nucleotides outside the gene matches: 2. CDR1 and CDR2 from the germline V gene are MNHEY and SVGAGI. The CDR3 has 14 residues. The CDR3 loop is CASSYGTGDQPQHF. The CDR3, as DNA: TGTGCCAGCAGTTACGGGACAGGGGACCAGCCCCAGCATTTT.

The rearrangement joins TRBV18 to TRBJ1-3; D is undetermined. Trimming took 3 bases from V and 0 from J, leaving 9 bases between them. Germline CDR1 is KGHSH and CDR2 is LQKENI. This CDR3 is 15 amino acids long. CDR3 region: CASSPNTASGNTIYF. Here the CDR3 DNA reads TGTGCCAGCTCACCTAATACAGCCTCTGGAAACACCATATATTTT.

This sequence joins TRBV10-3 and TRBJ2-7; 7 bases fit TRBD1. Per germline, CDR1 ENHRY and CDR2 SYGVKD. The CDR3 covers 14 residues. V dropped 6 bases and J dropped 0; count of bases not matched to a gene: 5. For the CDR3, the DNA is TGTGCCATCAGGGGACAGTTGAGCTCCTACGAGCAGTACTTC. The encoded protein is CAIRGQLSSYEQYF.

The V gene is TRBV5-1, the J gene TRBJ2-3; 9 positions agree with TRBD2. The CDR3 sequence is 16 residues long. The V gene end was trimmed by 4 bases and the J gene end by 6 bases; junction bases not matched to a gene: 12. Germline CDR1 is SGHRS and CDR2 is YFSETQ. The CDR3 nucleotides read TGCGCCAGCAGCACTTCGACTAGCGGTATAATTGATACGCAGTATTTT. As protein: CASSTSTSGIIDTQYF.

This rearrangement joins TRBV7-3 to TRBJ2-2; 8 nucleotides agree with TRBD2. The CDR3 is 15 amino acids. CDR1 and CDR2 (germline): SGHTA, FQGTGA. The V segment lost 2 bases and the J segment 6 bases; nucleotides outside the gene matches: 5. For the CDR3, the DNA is TGTGCCAGCAGCTTACAAGCGGGAGTCCCCGGGGAGCTGTTTTTT. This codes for CASSLQAGVPGELFF.

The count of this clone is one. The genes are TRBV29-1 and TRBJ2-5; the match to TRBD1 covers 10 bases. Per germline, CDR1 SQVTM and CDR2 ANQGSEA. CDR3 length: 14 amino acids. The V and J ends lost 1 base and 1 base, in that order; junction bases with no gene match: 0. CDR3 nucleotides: TGCAGCGTTGAAGGACAGGGGGCCCAAGAGACCCAGTACTTC. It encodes CSVEGQGAQETQYF.

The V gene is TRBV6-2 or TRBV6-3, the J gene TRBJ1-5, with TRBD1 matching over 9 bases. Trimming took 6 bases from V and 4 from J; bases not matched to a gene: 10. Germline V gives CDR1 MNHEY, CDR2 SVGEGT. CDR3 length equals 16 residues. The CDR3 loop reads CASSALGTGINQPQHF. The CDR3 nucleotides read TGTGCCAGCAGCGCCCTTGGGACAGGGATAAATCAGCCCCAGCATTTT.

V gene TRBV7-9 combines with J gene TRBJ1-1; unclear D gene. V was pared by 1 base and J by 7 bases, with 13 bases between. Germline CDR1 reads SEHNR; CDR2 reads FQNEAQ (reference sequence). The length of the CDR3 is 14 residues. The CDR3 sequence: CASSLGLAAGEAFF. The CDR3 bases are TGTGCCAGCAGCTTAGGTCTAGCGGCCGGTGAAGCTTTCTTT.

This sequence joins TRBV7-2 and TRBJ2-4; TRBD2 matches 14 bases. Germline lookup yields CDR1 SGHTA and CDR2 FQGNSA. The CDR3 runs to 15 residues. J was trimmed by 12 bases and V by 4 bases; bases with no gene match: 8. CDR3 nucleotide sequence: TGTGCCAGCAGCTACGGGACTAGCGGGAGTGGGGCTCAGTACTTC. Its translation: CASSYGTSGSGAQYF.

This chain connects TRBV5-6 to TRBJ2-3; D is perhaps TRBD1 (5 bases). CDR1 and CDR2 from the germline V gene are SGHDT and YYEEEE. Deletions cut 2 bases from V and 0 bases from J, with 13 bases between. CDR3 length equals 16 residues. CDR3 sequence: CASSLKGRMSTDTQYF. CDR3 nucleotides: TGTGCCAGCAGCTTAAAGGGGCGGATGAGCACAGATACGCAGTATTTT. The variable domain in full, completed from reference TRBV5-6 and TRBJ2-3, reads DAGVTQSPTHLIKTRGQQVTLRCSPKSGHDTVSWYQQALGQGPQFIFQYYEEEERQRGNFPDRFSGHQFPNYSSELNVNALLLGDSALYLCASSLKGRMSTDTQYFGPGTRLTVL.

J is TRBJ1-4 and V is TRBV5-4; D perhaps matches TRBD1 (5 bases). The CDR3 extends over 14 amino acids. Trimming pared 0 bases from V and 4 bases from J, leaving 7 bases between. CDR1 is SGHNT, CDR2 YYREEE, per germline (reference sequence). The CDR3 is CASSLGQLNEKLFF. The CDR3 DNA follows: TGTGCCAGCAGCTTGGGACAGCTTAATGAAAAACTGTTTTTT.